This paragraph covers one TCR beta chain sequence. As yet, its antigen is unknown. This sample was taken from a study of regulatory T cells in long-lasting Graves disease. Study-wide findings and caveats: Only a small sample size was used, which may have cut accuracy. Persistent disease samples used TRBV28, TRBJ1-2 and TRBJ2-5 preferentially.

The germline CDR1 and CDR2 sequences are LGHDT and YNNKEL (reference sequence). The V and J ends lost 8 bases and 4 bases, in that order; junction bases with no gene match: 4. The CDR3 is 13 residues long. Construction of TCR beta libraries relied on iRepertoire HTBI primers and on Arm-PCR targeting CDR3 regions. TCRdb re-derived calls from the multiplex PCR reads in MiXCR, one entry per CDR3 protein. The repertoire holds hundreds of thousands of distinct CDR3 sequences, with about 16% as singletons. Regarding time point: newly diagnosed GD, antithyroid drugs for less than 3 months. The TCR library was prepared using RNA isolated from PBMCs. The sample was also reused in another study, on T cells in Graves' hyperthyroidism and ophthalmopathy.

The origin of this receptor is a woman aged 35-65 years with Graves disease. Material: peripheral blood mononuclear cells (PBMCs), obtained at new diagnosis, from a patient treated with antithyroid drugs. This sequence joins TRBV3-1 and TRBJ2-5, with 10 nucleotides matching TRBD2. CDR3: CASGGTSVETQYF. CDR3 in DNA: TGTGCCAGCGGGGGGACTAGCGTAGAGACCCAGTACTTC.